This TCR beta chain was found in a study of shared clonotypes between healthy human individuals. Background on the study: Contributing individuals were two females and three males aged 18 to 49.

TCRdb's table, derived via immunoSEQ multiplex PCR, lists solely in-frame clones and lacks some. The sample shows about 2.1 million clones, approximately 94% of them seen only once. Looked up from germline, CDR1 is LNHNV and CDR2 is YYDKDF (reference sequence). V was clipped by 0 bases and J by 2 bases, with 8 bases between them. This CDR3 is built from 15 residues. Concerning this clone: Its target is not known.

As defined, naive CD8 cells were CD45RO-negative and positively selected for CCR7, with terminally differentiated effector memory CD45RA+ cells excluded. All of the donors resided in Nashville, Tennessee, and each was a Caucasian adult. Overall study results and limits: On the whole, naive subsets had larger estimated richness than memory subsets had.

The sequence was obtained from a man aged 18 to 29 in good health. Some clones in this sample may be carry-over from other donors' samples. V and J are TRBV15 and TRBJ1-5; D is possibly TRBD1 (6 bases). Sequencing was performed on naive CD8+ T cells from PBMCs. Written as DNA, the CDR3 is TGTGCCACCAGCAGAGAGGCAGGGGGCAATCAGCCCCAGCATTTT. This gives the protein CATSREAGGNQPQHF.